The clone carrying this T cell receptor beta chain turned up a few times. Its antigen is still unknown. These data belong to a study of blood T cells in healthy people across ages. Study observations and caveats: The donors' CMV status was not determined, possibly confounding changes in expanded clonotypes.

CDR1 SEHNR and CDR2 FQNEAQ come from the germline V gene (reference sequence). Trimming cost V 1 base and J 5 bases, with 8 bases left between them. There are 13 residues in the CDR3. Primed by a sample-barcoded 5' primer and a J-beta primer mix, a second PCR proceeded for roughly 7 to 12 cycles. TCRdb re-called the 5' RACE reads through MiXCR, storing one row per CDR3 protein. The table records 1,800,000 or so distinct CDR3 sequences, about 39% of them present only once. The chain has TRBV7-9 and TRBJ1-1, with D maybe TRBD1 (5 bases). This TCR came from a human donor in good health. The specimen sequenced was blood. The CDR3 DNA follows: TGTGCCAGCAGCTTAGAGGGGTGGACTGAAGCTTTCTTT. It yields the protein CASSLEGWTEAFF.